This T cell receptor (beta chain) is drawn from a study of long-term antiretroviral therapy in people with HIV. Trimming pared 7 bases from V and 5 bases from J, leaving 30 bases between. The length of the CDR3 is 19 residues. Germline loops: CDR1 SGHTA, CDR2 FQGNSA. The run of the v3.0 immunoSEQ assay was at survey level. Sequencing used immunoSEQ multiplex PCR; TCRdb keeps in-frame clones, though not all of them. The table includes roughly 33,000 clones, 97% detected once. General study findings and limits: Diversity remained lower than transplant donor controls, even though it increased after ART. Controls had broader CDR3 length ranges than HIV repertoires did. Documentation of ART adherence, viral resistance or therapy changes was absent.

Comment on this clone: Its antigen is still unknown.

This TCR derives from a man under 40 with HIV. The genes are TRBV7-2 and TRBJ2-1; either TRBD1 or TRBD2 may fit D (6 bases each). The specimen was unsorted PBMCs, collected 6.9 years after starting antiretroviral therapy. The CDR3 region has the DNA TGTGCCAGCACTGAAAGATGGGCGGGTACGGGGGCGGAGGACAATGAGCAGTTCTTC. This translates into CASTERWAGTGAEDNEQFF.